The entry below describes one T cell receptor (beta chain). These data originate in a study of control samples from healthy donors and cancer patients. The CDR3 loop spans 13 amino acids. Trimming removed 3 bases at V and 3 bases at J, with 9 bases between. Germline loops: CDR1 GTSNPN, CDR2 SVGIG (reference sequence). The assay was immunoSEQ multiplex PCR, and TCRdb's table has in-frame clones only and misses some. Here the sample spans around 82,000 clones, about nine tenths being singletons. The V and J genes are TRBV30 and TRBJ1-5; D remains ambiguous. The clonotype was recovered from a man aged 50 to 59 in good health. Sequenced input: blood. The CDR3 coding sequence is TGTGCCTGGAGGAGCGGGGACAATCAGCCCCAGCATTTT. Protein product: CAWRSGDNQPQHF.